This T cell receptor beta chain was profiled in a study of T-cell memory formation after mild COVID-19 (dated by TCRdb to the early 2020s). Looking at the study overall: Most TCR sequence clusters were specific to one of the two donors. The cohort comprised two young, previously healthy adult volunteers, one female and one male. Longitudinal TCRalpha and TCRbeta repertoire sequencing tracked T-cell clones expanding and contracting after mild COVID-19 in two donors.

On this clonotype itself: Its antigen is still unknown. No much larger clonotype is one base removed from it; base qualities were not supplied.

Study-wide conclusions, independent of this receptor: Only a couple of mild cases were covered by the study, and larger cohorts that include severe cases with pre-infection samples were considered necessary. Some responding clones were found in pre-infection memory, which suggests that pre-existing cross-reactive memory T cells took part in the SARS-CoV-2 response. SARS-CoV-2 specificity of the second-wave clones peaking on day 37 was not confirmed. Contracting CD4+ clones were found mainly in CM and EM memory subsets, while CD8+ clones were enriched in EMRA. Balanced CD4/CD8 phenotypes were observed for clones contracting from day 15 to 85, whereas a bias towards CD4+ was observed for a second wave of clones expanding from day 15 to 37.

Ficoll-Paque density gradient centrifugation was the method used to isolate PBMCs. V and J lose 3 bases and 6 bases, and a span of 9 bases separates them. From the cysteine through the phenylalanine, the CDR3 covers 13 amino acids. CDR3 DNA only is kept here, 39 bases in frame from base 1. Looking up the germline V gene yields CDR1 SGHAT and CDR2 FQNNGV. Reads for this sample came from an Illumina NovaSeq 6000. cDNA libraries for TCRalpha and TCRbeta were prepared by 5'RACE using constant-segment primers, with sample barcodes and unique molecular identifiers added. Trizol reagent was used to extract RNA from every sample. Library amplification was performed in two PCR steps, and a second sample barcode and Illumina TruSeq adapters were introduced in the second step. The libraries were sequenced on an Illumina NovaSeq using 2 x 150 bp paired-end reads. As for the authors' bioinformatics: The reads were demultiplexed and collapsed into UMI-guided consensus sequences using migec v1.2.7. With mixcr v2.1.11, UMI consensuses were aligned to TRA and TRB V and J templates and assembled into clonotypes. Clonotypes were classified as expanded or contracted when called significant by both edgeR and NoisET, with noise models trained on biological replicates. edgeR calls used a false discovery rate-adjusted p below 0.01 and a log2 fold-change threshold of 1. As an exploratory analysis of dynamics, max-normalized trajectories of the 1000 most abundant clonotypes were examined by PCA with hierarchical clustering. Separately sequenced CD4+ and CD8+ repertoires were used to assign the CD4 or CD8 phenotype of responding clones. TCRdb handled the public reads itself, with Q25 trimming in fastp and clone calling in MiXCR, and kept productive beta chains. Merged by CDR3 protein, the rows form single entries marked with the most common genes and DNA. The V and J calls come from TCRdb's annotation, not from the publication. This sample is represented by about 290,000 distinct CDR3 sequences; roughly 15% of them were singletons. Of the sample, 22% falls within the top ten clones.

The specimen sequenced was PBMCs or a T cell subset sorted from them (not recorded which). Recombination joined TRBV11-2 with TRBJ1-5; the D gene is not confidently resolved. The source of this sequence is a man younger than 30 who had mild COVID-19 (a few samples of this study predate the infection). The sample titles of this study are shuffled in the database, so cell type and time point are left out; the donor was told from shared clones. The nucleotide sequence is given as TGTGCCAGCAGCTTGGGTTCGATTCAGCCCCAGCATTTT. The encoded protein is CASSLGSIQPQHF.